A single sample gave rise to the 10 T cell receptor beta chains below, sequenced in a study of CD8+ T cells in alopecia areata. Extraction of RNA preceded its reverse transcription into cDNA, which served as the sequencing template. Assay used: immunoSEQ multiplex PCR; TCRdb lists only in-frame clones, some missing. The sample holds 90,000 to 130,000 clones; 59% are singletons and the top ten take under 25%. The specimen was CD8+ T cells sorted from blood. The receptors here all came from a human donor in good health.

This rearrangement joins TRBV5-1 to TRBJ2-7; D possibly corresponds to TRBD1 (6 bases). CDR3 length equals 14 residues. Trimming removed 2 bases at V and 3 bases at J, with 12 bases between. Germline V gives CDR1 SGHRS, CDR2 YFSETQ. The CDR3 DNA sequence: TGCGCCAGCAGCTTCCGGACAGCTGACTACGAGCAGTACTTC. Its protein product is CASSFRTADYEQYF.

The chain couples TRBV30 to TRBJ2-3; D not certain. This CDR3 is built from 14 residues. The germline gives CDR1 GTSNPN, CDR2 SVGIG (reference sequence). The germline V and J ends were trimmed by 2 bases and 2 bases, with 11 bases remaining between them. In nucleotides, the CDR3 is TGTGCCTGGAGTCGGCTTGGAGCCACAGATACGCAGTATTTT. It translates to CAWSRLGATDTQYF.

The CDR3 here is CASSPDGDTQYF. CDR3 bases: TGCGCCAGCAGCCCGGATGGCGATACGCAGTATTTT. The rearrangement links TRBV4-3 to TRBJ2-3, with D hard to call. Germline loops: CDR1 LGHNA, CDR2 YSLEER. The V gene lost 4 bases and the J gene lost 6 bases, with 8 bases spanning the gap. The CDR3 has 12 residues.

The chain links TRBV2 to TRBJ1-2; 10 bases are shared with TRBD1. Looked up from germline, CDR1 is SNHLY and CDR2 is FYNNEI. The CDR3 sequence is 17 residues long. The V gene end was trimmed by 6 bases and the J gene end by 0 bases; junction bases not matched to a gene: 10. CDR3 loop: CASRPWGQGLANYGYTF. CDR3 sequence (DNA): TGTGCCAGCAGGCCGTGGGGACAGGGGTTAGCTAACTATGGCTACACCTTC.

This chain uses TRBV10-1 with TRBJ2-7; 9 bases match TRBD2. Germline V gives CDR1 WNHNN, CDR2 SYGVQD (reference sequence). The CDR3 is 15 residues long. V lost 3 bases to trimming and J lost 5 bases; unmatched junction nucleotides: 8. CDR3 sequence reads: CASSDGGGAWNEQYF. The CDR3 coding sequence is TGCGCCAGCAGTGATGGCGGGGGGGCTTGGAACGAGCAGTACTTC.

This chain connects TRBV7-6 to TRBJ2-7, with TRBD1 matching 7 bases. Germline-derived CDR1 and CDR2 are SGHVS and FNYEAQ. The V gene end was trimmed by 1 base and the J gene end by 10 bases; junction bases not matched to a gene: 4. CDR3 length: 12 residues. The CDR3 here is CASSLDGQDQYF. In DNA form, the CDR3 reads TGTGCCAGCAGCTTAGACGGACAGGACCAGTACTTC. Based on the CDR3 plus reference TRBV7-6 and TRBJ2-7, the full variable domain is GAGVSQSPRYKVTKRGQDVALRCDPISGHVSLYWYRQALGQGPEFLTYFNYEAQQDKSGLPNDRFSAERPEGSISTLTIQRTEQRDSAMYRCASSLDGQDQYFGPGTRLTVT.

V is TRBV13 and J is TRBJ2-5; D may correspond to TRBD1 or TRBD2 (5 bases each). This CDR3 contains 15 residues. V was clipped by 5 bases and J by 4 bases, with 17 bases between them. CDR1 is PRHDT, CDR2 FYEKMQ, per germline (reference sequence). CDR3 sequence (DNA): TGTGCCAGCAGCGGCCTCAGTGGGGGTGGAGAGACCCAGTACTTC. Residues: CASSGLSGGGETQYF.

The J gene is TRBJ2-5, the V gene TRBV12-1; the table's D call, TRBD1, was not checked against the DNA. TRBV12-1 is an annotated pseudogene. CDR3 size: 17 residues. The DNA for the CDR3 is TGTGCCAGCAGCTTACGACTAAAGGACAGGGGCGAGGAGACCCAGTACTTC. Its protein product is CASSLRLKDRGEETQYF.

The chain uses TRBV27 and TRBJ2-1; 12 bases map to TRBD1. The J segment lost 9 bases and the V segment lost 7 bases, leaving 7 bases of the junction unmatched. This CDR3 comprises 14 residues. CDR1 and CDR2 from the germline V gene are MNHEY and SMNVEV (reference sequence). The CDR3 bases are TGTGCCAGCATCCCGGGACAGGGGGCTGGTGAGCAGTTCTTC. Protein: CASIPGQGAGEQFF.

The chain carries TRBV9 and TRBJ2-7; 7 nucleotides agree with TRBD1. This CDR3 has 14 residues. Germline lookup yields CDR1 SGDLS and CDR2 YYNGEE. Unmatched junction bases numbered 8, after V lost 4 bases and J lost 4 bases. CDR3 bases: TGTGCCAGCAGCCTAACCTCAGGGGGATACGAGCAGTACTTC. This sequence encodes CASSLTSGGYEQYF. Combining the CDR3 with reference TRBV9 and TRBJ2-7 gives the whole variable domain DSGVTQTPKHLITATGQRVTLRCSPRSGDLSVYWYQQSLDQGLQFLIQYYNGEERAKGNILERFSAQQFPDLHSELNLSSLELGDSALYFCASSLTSGGYEQYFGPGTRLTVT.